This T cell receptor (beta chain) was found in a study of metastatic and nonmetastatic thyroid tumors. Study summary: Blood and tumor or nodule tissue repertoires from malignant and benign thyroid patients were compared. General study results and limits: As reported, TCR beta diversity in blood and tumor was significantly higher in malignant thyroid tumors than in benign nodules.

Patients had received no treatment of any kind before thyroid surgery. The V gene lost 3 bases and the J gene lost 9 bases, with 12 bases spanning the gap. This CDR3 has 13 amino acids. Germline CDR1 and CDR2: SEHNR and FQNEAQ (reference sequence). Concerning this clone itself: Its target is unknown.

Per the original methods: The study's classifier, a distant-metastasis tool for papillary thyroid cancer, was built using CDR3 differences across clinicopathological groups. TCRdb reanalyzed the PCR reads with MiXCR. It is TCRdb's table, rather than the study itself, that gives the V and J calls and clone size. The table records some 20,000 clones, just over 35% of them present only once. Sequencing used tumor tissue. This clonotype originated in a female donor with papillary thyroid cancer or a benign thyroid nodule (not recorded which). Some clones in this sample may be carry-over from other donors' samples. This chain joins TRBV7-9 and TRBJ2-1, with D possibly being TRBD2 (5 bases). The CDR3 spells CASSFGELSEQFF. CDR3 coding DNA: TGTGCCAGCAGCTTTGGGGAGTTGAGTGAGCAGTTCTTC.